This TCR beta chain was identified during a study of cytomegalovirus exposure and HLA in healthy donors. Only a few counts were recorded for this clone. In the PCR, 60 Vbeta and 13 Jbeta primers were used. Clones were read by immunoSEQ multiplex PCR, and TCRdb kept only the in-frame ones, dropping some. This sample has 88,000 or so clones, with roughly 65% found just once. CDR3 size: 18 residues. The V end was cut by 5 bases, the J end by 1 base, with 18 bases between. Germline V lookup: CDR1 SGHTA, CDR2 FQGNSA. The TCR originated in a male donor in good health and CMV-seropositive. The sequenced material came from PBMCs. The V and J genes are TRBV7-2 and TRBJ1-6; D is possibly TRBD1 (6 bases). CDR3 protein: CASSAALQGGSYNSPLHF. DNA of the CDR3: TGTGCCAGCAGCGCCGCTTTACAGGGTGGTTCCTATAATTCACCCCTCCACTTT.